Listed below are T cell receptor beta chains from one sample, sequenced in a study of blood T cell repertoires in COVID-19. The method was immunoSEQ multiplex PCR; TCRdb's version includes in-frame clones alone and lacks a portion of them. The data contain 250,000 or so clones, more than 75% of them singletons. Input material: peripheral blood. The source of these receptors is a woman between 55 and 75 years old with COVID-19, enrolled during active disease. CDR3s include the opening cysteine and the closing phenylalanine or tryptophan. Each record gives: V gene, clone size, J gene, D gene, CDR3 protein, CDR3 DNA. D genes are given only for firm matches. Not every row has a clone size; where given, it reads once, few, many or a size class.

v_call: TRBV30; clone_size: .; j_call: TRBJ1-2; d_call: .; cdr3_aa: CAWSAVYGYTF; cdr3_nt: TGTGCCTGGAGTGCCGTCTACGGCTACACCTTC
v_call: TRBV4-3; clone_size: few; j_call: TRBJ2-2; d_call: .; cdr3_aa: CASSQALTNTGELFF; cdr3_nt: TGCGCCAGCAGCCAAGCCCTAACGAACACCGGGGAGCTGTTTTTT
v_call: TRBV7-9; clone_size: .; j_call: TRBJ2-2; d_call: .; cdr3_aa: CASSPRLGRQLGGELFF; cdr3_nt: TGTGCCAGCAGCCCCAGGTTGGGTCGACAGCTAGGCGGGGAGCTGTTTTTT
v_call: TRBV6-1; clone_size: .; j_call: TRBJ2-3; d_call: .; cdr3_aa: CASSEEGVAPDTQYF; cdr3_nt: TGTGCCAGCAGTGAAGAGGGGGTAGCCCCCGATACGCAGTATTTT
v_call: TRBV19; clone_size: .; j_call: TRBJ1-6; d_call: TRBD1; cdr3_aa: CASSTSDRRLNSPLHF; cdr3_nt: TGTGCCAGTAGTACCTCGGACAGGCGCCTGAATTCACCCCTCCACTTT
v_call: TRBV28; clone_size: .; j_call: TRBJ1-6; d_call: TRBD1; cdr3_aa: CASSDRVSPLHF; cdr3_nt: TGTGCCAGCAGCGACAGGGTTTCACCCCTCCACTTT
v_call: TRBV28; clone_size: .; j_call: TRBJ2-5; d_call: TRBD2; cdr3_aa: CASTRGAGGPAGETQYF; cdr3_nt: TGTGCCAGCACCCGAGGGGCGGGAGGGCCGGCTGGAGAGACCCAGTACTTC
v_call: TRBV3-1/TRBV3-2; clone_size: .; j_call: TRBJ2-7; d_call: .; cdr3_aa: CASSQRTLGSATQQYF; cdr3_nt: TGTGCCAGCAGCCAAAGGACACTCGGGTCCGCGACGCAGCAGTACTTC
v_call: TRBV19; clone_size: once; j_call: TRBJ1-2; d_call: .; cdr3_aa: CASTAGHTNYGYTF; cdr3_nt: TGTGCCAGTACCGCCGGACATACTAACTATGGCTACACCTTC
v_call: TRBV14; clone_size: .; j_call: TRBJ2-1; d_call: TRBD2; cdr3_aa: CASSLGMVAGLNQFF; cdr3_nt: TGTGCCAGCAGCCTAGGTATGGTAGCGGGATTGAATCAGTTCTTC
v_call: TRBV27; clone_size: .; j_call: TRBJ2-2; d_call: .; cdr3_aa: CASSRRANTGELFF; cdr3_nt: TGTGCCAGCAGTAGACGGGCGAACACCGGGGAGCTGTTTTTT
v_call: TRBV4-2; clone_size: .; j_call: TRBJ2-1; d_call: TRBD2; cdr3_aa: CASSPPARLAGSEQFF; cdr3_nt: TGTGCCAGCAGCCCCCCGGCACGGCTAGCGGGTTCTGAGCAGTTCTTC
v_call: TRBV9; clone_size: once; j_call: TRBJ1-1; d_call: .; cdr3_aa: CASSVASGTTEAFF; cdr3_nt: TGTGCCAGCAGCGTAGCTTCGGGGACAACTGAAGCTTTCTTT
v_call: TRBV7-6; clone_size: .; j_call: TRBJ1-1; d_call: .; cdr3_aa: CASRLAVNTEAFF; cdr3_nt: TGTGCCAGCAGACTTGCGGTGAACACTGAAGCTTTCTTT
v_call: TRBV5-4; clone_size: .; j_call: TRBJ1-1; d_call: TRBD1; cdr3_aa: CASSSPGGASTEAFF; cdr3_nt: TGTGCCAGCAGCTCGCCAGGGGGCGCATCTACTGAAGCTTTCTTT
v_call: TRBV27; clone_size: once; j_call: TRBJ2-1; d_call: .; cdr3_aa: CASSLSRAEQFF; cdr3_nt: TGTGCCAGCAGCTTATCCAGGGCAGAGCAGTTCTTC
v_call: TRBV5-1; clone_size: .; j_call: TRBJ1-1; d_call: .; cdr3_aa: CASRRGIGSGTEAFF; cdr3_nt: TGCGCCAGCAGGCGGGGGATAGGGTCAGGCACTGAAGCTTTCTTT
v_call: TRBV3-1/TRBV3-2; clone_size: .; j_call: TRBJ2-1; d_call: .; cdr3_aa: CASSSQAGRSYNEQFF; cdr3_nt: TGTGCCAGCAGCTCCCAGGCAGGTCGTTCCTACAATGAGCAGTTCTTC
v_call: TRBV4-3; clone_size: once; j_call: TRBJ2-1; d_call: .; cdr3_aa: CASSLGGSYNEQFF; cdr3_nt: TGCGCCAGCAGCTTAGGGGGTTCCTACAATGAGCAGTTCTTC
v_call: TRBV7-2; clone_size: .; j_call: TRBJ2-1; d_call: .; cdr3_aa: CASSPYIRGRIYNEQFF; cdr3_nt: TGTGCCAGCAGCCCGTATATTCGGGGGAGGATCTACAATGAGCAGTTCTTC
v_call: TRBV6-1; clone_size: once; j_call: TRBJ2-1; d_call: TRBD1; cdr3_aa: CASSDRTGGAYNEQFF; cdr3_nt: TGTGCCAGCAGTGATCGGACAGGGGGCGCCTACAATGAGCAGTTCTTC
v_call: TRBV18; clone_size: .; j_call: TRBJ2-2; d_call: TRBD1; cdr3_aa: CASSPRGQGADHTGELFF; cdr3_nt: TGTGCCAGCTCACCAAGGGGACAGGGGGCAGACCACACCGGGGAGCTGTTTTTT
v_call: TRBV27; clone_size: .; j_call: TRBJ1-4; d_call: TRBD1; cdr3_aa: CASRDRGRTNEKLFF; cdr3_nt: TGTGCCAGCAGGGACAGGGGGCGGACTAATGAAAAACTGTTTTTT
v_call: TRBV7-3; clone_size: .; j_call: TRBJ1-1; d_call: TRBD1; cdr3_aa: CASSRIPDRVATEAFF; cdr3_nt: TGTGCCAGCAGCCGGATACCGGACAGGGTGGCCACTGAAGCTTTCTTT
v_call: TRBV28; clone_size: .; j_call: TRBJ1-6; d_call: .; cdr3_aa: CASSAPAAGISYNSPLHF; cdr3_nt: TGTGCCAGCAGCGCCCCGGCGGCGGGGATCTCCTATAATTCACCCCTCCACTTT
v_call: TRBV5-4; clone_size: .; j_call: TRBJ1-3; d_call: TRBD1; cdr3_aa: CASSGRTGPFSGNTIYF; cdr3_nt: TGTGCCAGCAGCGGGAGGACAGGGCCCTTCTCTGGAAACACCATATATTTT
v_call: TRBV28; clone_size: once; j_call: TRBJ1-2; d_call: .; cdr3_aa: CASRRQGFTNYGYTF; cdr3_nt: TGTGCCAGCCGGCGCCAGGGCTTTACCAACTATGGCTACACCTTC